This T cell receptor (beta chain) stems from a study of cytomegalovirus exposure and HLA in healthy donors (TCRdb year 2017). Turning to the overall study: In an earlier analysis of 587 of the donors, approximately 300 Gb of sequence data and 90 million to 120 million unique TCR beta sequences from 180 million or so T cells were reported. An early release covering roughly 600 HLA-typed donors comprised about 320 gigabases of sequencing data and tens of millions of unique TCR sequences. Among the approximately 400 genotyped donors, roughly 80% belonged to the genetic ancestry cluster associated with self-reported Caucasian donors. The study aimed to test whether signatures of past pathogen exposure could be identified by cataloging public T cell receptors. The T cell repertoires of several hundred subjects were profiled by immunosequencing and related to cytomegalovirus serostatus. In addition to the first cohort of 650 to 800 subjects, a separate validation cohort of under 150 different subjects was used. The study combined high-throughput TCR immunosequencing, statistical association of individual TCRs with disease status, and machine learning to predict cytomegalovirus infection status. A later analysis re-examined previously published TCR beta repertoires from more than 550 donors and added high-resolution HLA genotyping to investigate patterns of TCR occurrence. In the later analysis, no new phenotypic data were used to find candidate immune exposures; instead, reliance was placed on TCR beta sequences and their occurrence across donors. In an earlier analysis of 550 to 700 of the donors, high-throughput TCR beta sequencing was used to judge whether each TCR beta V gene segment behaved as functional or pseudogenic. Donor age, sex, ethnicity and CMV serostatus were compiled together with the repertoire data. A later genetic analysis used genome-wide SNP genotypes for about 55% of the 666 donors, treating that subset as a discovery cohort. Every repertoire in the discovery cohort had been generated on one and the same sequencing platform. HLA typing included class I and class II loci at four-digit resolution. The number of typed donors differed by locus: about 629-640 for A, B, C, DRB1 and DQB1; roughly 510 for DQA1; some 590 for DPA1; and 400 to 480 for DPB1. Five DR-DQ haplotypes were treated as single units for association and clustering because of strong linkage in the cohort. Across some 400 genotyped donors of the cohort, an average of approximately 200,000 unique TCR beta nucleotide sequences per donor were sequenced, and 15% to 20% of those sequences were non-productive.

The cohort comprised 670 or so healthy bone marrow donors. Cohort members were all nominally healthy when sampled, although unrecorded immune exposures were likely present. The donor tested CMV seropositive and was one of the 289 seropositive cohort members. Every donor gave a peripheral blood sample, and the peripheral blood mononuclear cells from that sample were used for TCR beta sequencing. Genomic DNA was extracted from the blood cell samples with the Qiagen DNeasy Blood Extraction Kit. What the research found in general, with its limitations: A later analysis found that most CMV-associated TCR beta chains appeared HLA-restricted, with HLA associations seemingly driven largely by CMV exposure. Strong co-occurrence of HLA alleles, especially DR and DQ, made assigning TCR associations to individual alleles difficult. In a later analysis, TCR association rates were found to vary across HLA loci, with the most associated TCRs seen for DRB1 alleles and the fewest for HLA-C alleles. Specific HLA alleles were associated with about 17,000 TCR beta sequences at a false discovery rate of 0.05 in a later analysis. Most TCR sequences were observed very rarely across donors, whereas some public TCRs were present in many individuals. A total of 164 TCR beta chains were listed by the study as associated with cytomegalovirus. The 87-base-pair reads could not distinguish some IMGT-functional V segments, including TRBV6-2 and TRBV6-3, so those segments were excluded. The presence/absence analyses assumed that sequencing depth was roughly uniform across donors, and that assumption may not be true. CMV serostatus was the only immune exposure information available for the cohort. In vitro tests confirmed that a few of the cytomegalovirus-associated TCR beta chains recognize cytomegalovirus antigens. The sequencing pipeline was judged likely to have produced a cluster of highly shared sequence variants as a technical artifact. Cytomegalovirus status was reported to be diagnosed by the classifier with high specificity and sensitivity in both the original and validation cohorts. An earlier analysis of approximately 500 of the donors showed that most TCR beta V segments appeared in productive rearrangements either about 90% or about 30% of the time, which broadly matched IMGT annotations. Correlated functional status among segregating V segments might be attributable to linkage disequilibrium, but an unknown experimental factor could not be ruled out. Because HLA typing was unavailable for some donors at each locus, only the typed subset was used in association tests. A further reported finding was that TCR beta sequences accurately predicted the HLA-A and HLA-B alleles for most subjects in the first cohort. About 15 rarely observed V segments, including chromosome 9 orphons, were excluded from the earlier analysis of some 590 of the donors because counts were too low. Several of the top co-occurrence clusters appeared to be linked to parvovirus B19, influenza, CMV and Epstein-Barr virus, according to a later analysis. In a later analysis, HLA-associated TCR beta chains showed more clonal expansion and lower generation probabilities than non-associated chains that were equally common. A later genetic analysis reported fewer N-insertions in productive TCRs among donors in an Asian-associated ancestry cluster than the roughly 620-donor mean. Only TCR beta chains were sequenced in this cohort, and the absence of alpha or paired-chain data limited detectable features. The authors suggested that the approach could potentially be generalized to other disease states and immunological phenotypes. An association between a missense DCLRE1C variant and V-gene and J-gene trimming of TCR beta chains was found in a later genetic analysis and replicated in an independent cohort.

Reading from cysteine to phenylalanine, the CDR3 counts 12 amino acids. Only the CDR3 DNA stays, 36 bases, in frame from base 1. V is clipped by 5 bases and J by 8 bases, and the sequence between their germline boundaries is 12 bases long. Based on the germline V gene, the CDR1 and CDR2 sequences are SGHAT and FQNNGV. Library creation used the immunoSEQ multiplex PCR assay. A mixture of 60 forward primers for TCR Vbeta segments and 13 reverse primers for TCR Jbeta segments was used in the multiplex PCR. A multiplex PCR assay on genomic DNA amplified the CDR3 region of rearranged TCR beta genes. On the Illumina HiSeq System, the amplified TCR beta libraries were sequenced as 87-base-pair reads. From the authors' description of their analysis: In a later analysis, 77 million or so unique TCR beta chains were counted across the approximately 620 repertoires, and around 10 million of these chains were shared by at least two donors. Raw reads were error-corrected and collapsed into unique sequences by a nearest-neighbor algorithm in which closely related sequences were merged to remove PCR and sequencing errors. CDR3 sequences were aligned to IMGT reference sequences to assign V, D and J gene segments. Each retained sequence needed at least a six-nucleotide match to both a V gene segment and a J gene segment. Rearrangements were classified as productive when the CDR3 lacked stop codons and remained in frame with V and J, and all other rearrangements were classified as non-productive. Following IMGT convention, CDR3 was defined as the stretch from the second conserved V-encoded cysteine up to the conserved J-encoded phenylalanine. Sequences without an unambiguous match to a single V gene segment were excluded from the earlier analysis of over 500 of the donors. An earlier analysis of almost 600 of the donors classified V segments as functional when productive rearrangements were above 56.7% and as segregating when the standard deviation between donors was above 5%. A statistical classification framework was built for diagnosing cytomegalovirus status from the catalog of TCR beta chain sequences. In a later analysis, V and J genes were assigned by comparing TCR nucleotide sequences against IMGT/GENE-DB human TR gene sequences. Using the TCRdist pipeline, a later analysis assigned CDR3 sequences along with most-parsimonious VDJ recombination scenarios. In a later analysis, each TCR beta chain was defined by its CDR3 amino acid sequence together with its V-gene family, and reads without a unique V-gene family were excluded. In a later analysis, some 600 highly shared, low-generation-probability nucleotide sequences were removed to address suspected cross-contamination and a sequencing artifact. In a later analysis, a clonal expansion index was calculated for each public chain from normalized within-repertoire ranks of inferred template counts. A later analysis computed generation probabilities with a VDJ recombination model fitted to out-of-frame rearrangements, and checked the results against IGoR. Hypergeometric tests were used in a later analysis to score TCR-TCR, TCR-HLA and TCR-CMV co-occurrence, with a repertoire-size bias correction applied to the TCR pairs. False discovery rates were estimated in a later analysis by permuting HLA or CMV assignments 20 times. In a later analysis, co-occurring TCRs were grouped with DBSCAN, and TCRdist sequence similarity was added when clustering was performed within HLA-allele-positive subsets. For co-occurrence clustering, repertoires with fewer than 30,000 or more than 120,000 public chains were excluded, along with about five repertoires with anomalous nucleotide sharing. TCRdb holds this immuneACCESS table with in-frame rearrangements only. Some clones are missing; in checked studies, unresolved V genes explain under half, and the rest has no known cause. V and J calls and clone size are those listed in that table; D and trimming were worked out from the DNA. This sample is represented by 160,000 or so clones; roughly four fifths of them were singletons. The ten largest account for about 4% of the sample.

Turning to this clone: Its recognized antigen is unknown. No much larger clone is present one base from it, and per-base qualities are unavailable.

The chain is encoded by TRBV11-2 joined to TRBJ1-1; no D segment can be confidently identified. Source material: PBMCs. The TCR sequence derives from a middle-aged man in good health and CMV-seropositive. The CDR3 protein is CASSPPGYEAFF. The sequence in DNA is TGTGCCAGCAGCCCACCAGGATACGAAGCTTTCTTT.